This section outlines one TCR beta chain sequence together with its context. The antigen is unknown. The record originates from a study of STAT3 mutations in large granular lymphocyte leukemia. This CDR3 has 11 amino acids. The germline V and J ends were trimmed by 1 base and 4 bases, with 5 bases remaining between them. Per germline, CDR1 GTSNPN and CDR2 SVGIG (reference sequence). Notes on the study in general: Every T-LGLL patient had at least one immunodominant TCRbeta clonotype.

Some clones are missing from TCRdb's copy, which holds only in-frame ones; the method was immunoSEQ multiplex PCR. This table holds around 5,400 clones, around 94% found once. The sequence was collected from a man in his sixties with T-cell large granular lymphocyte leukemia. Some clones in this sample may be carry-over from other donors' samples. The sequenced sample consisted of peripheral blood mononuclear cells. The V call is TRBV30, the J call TRBJ2-7; D not certain. CDR3 amino acids: CAWSEQYEQYF. The DNA for the CDR3 is TGTGCCTGGAGTGAGCAATACGAGCAGTACTTC.